This TCR beta chain is from a study of blood T cell repertoires in COVID-19. Study-wide context: Samples of COVID-19 (acute and convalescent) were obtained from the United States, Italy and Spain. The analysed material was cDNA or gDNA that came from T cells, B-cell-depleted T cells, or PBMCs.

CDR3 length: 12 residues. Germline-derived CDR1 and CDR2 are DFQATT and SNEGSKA (reference sequence). About this clone itself: Germline and junction disagree at one end, which may indicate a read error.

Original data processing: Nucleated cell counts were estimated from reference gene primer amplification. The repertoire was sequenced with immunoSEQ multiplex PCR; TCRdb's copy has only in-frame clones and lacks some. The V and J calls and clone size were taken over from that table, and D and trimming were inferred from the DNA. The data contain roughly 200,000 clones, 70% to 90% of them seen just once; the ten biggest clones take up about 4.1%. This chain links TRBV20-1 with TRBJ2-1; D is unclear. The clonotype comes from a woman in her 30s with acute or convalescent COVID-19. The sequenced material came from peripheral blood. The CDR3 sequence: CSPSGLESEQFF. The CDR3 nucleotides are TGCAGTCCTAGTGGCCTTGAGAGTGAGCAGTTCTTC.